This is a list of T cell receptor beta chains from one sample in a study of OX40 agonist ivuxolimab in advanced cancers. The repertoire was sequenced with immunoSEQ multiplex PCR; TCRdb's copy has only in-frame clones and lacks some. The table lists tens of thousands of clones, approximately 91% of them singletons. This sample comprised CD4+ or CD8+ T cells sorted from blood, obtained in a trial of the OX40 agonist ivuxolimab. The receptors shown here come from an adult with an advanced solid tumor such as melanoma, head and neck, liver or kidney cancer. Each CDR3 is given with its conserved first and last residue. The D gene is left open where the match is weak. Clone size, where shown, is once, few, many, or a class for clones that have expanded.

size,V,J,D,CDR3,DNA
.,TRBV7-2,TRBJ2-1,TRBD1,CASSPSGQGAFDEQFF,TGTGCCAGCAGCCCGTCGGGTCAGGGGGCTTTTGATGAGCAGTTCTTC
.,TRBV9,TRBJ2-3,TRBD1,CASSVGVSDRKDTQYF,TGTGCCAGCAGCGTAGGGGTCTCGGACAGGAAGGATACGCAGTATTTT
.,TRBV4-1,TRBJ2-6,.,CASSQDRSDGANVLTF,TGCGCCAGCAGCCAAGATAGGTCTGACGGGGCCAACGTCCTGACTTTC
few,TRBV29-1,TRBJ2-7,.,CSVAVGGPYEQYF,TGCAGCGTTGCTGTGGGGGGGCCCTACGAGCAGTACTTC
.,TRBV19,TRBJ2-4,TRBD2,CASRPAGGEGIQYF,TGTGCCAGTAGGCCCGCGGGGGGCGAGGGCATTCAGTACTTC
.,TRBV7-3,TRBJ2-7,.,CASSLGGRYEQYF,TGTGCCAGCAGCTTAGGGGGGCGCTACGAGCAGTACTTC
.,TRBV28,TRBJ2-1,.,CASSLLGSSYNEQFF,TGTGCCAGCAGTTTACTGGGGAGCTCCTACAATGAGCAGTTCTTC
.,TRBV29-1,TRBJ1-2,.,CSVSDGKEGGYTF,TGCAGCGTGTCCGACGGGAAAGAAGGTGGCTACACCTTC
.,TRBV5-1,TRBJ2-3,TRBD1,CASSWGQGASTDTQYF,TGCGCCAGCAGCTGGGGACAGGGGGCGAGCACAGATACGCAGTATTTT
.,TRBV27,TRBJ2-7,TRBD2,CASSFGRKGTSGSYEQYF,TGTGCCAGCAGTTTTGGACGGAAAGGGACTAGCGGTTCCTACGAGCAGTACTTC
.,TRBV28,TRBJ2-1,TRBD2,CASSLSGSYNEQFF,TGTGCCAGCAGTCTTAGCGGGAGCTACAATGAGCAGTTCTTC
once,TRBV11-2,TRBJ1-1,.,CASSLFVGTEAFF,TGTGCCAGCAGCTTATTCGTGGGGACTGAAGCTTTCTTT
.,TRBV18,TRBJ1-5,.,CASSRSHPGANEPQHF,TGTGCCAGCTCACGATCTCATCCGGGGGCAAACGAGCCCCAGCATTTT
.,TRBV27,TRBJ2-4,TRBD1,CASSFSGGLMHIQYF,TGTGCCAGCAGTTTTTCAGGGGGCCTTATGCACATTCAGTACTTC
.,TRBV7-3,TRBJ1-3,.,CASSFSGTGNTIYF,TGTGCCAGCAGCTTCTCGGGAACTGGAAACACCATATATTTT
.,TRBV6-5,TRBJ1-2,.,CASSYVRGNYGYTF,TGTGCCAGCAGTTACGTCAGGGGAAACTATGGCTACACCTTC
.,TRBV11-1,TRBJ1-1,TRBD1,CASSLGDRGRTEAFF,TGTGCCAGCAGCTTAGGCGACAGGGGACGTACTGAAGCTTTCTTT
.,TRBV5-6,TRBJ2-2,.,CASSKHLGGTNTGELFF,TGTGCCAGCAGCAAGCACCTAGGAGGGACGAACACCGGGGAGCTGTTTTTT
.,TRBV5-4,TRBJ2-7,.,CASSLGQGSHEQYF,TGTGCCAGCAGCTTGGGGCAGGGGAGCCACGAGCAGTACTTC
.,TRBV7-2,TRBJ2-7,.,CASSLQSNGYEQYF,TGTGCCAGCAGCTTGCAGAGTAACGGCTACGAGCAGTACTTC
.,TRBV7-9,TRBJ1-2,.,CASSLNTNYGYTF,TGTGCCAGCAGCTTAAACACAAACTATGGCTACACCTTC
.,TRBV19,TRBJ2-7,TRBD1,CASSGQGAAEQYF,TGTGCCAGTAGCGGACAGGGGGCAGCCGAGCAGTACTTC
.,TRBV28,TRBJ2-7,.,CASRRPGGRDEQYF,TGTGCCAGTAGGAGACCCGGTGGCAGGGACGAGCAGTACTTC
.,TRBV6-1,TRBJ2-7,TRBD2,CASSTRAGETYEQYF,TGTGCCAGCAGTACCCGAGCGGGAGAAACCTACGAGCAGTACTTC
.,TRBV28,TRBJ2-2,.,CASSLRQGNTGELFF,TGTGCCAGCAGTTTAAGGCAGGGTAACACCGGGGAGCTGTTTTTT
few,TRBV11-3,TRBJ2-1,TRBD2,CASSLRGTSGRNEQFF,TGTGCCAGCAGCTTAAGGGGGACTAGCGGGAGAAATGAGCAGTTCTTC
.,TRBV28,TRBJ1-5,.,CASSSGMGEHF,TGTGCCAGCAGTTCCGGGATGGGCGAGCATTTT
once,TRBV10-1,TRBJ1-1,TRBD1,CANPRTGQNTEAFF,TGCGCCAACCCCCGGACAGGGCAGAACACTGAAGCTTTCTTT
once,TRBV30,TRBJ2-7,.,CAWSVQVLTYEQYF,TGTGCCTGGAGTGTACAGGTTTTAACCTACGAGCAGTACTTC
few,TRBV2,TRBJ2-3,.,CASSDRTTDTQYF,TGTGCCAGCAGTGACAGGACCACAGATACGCAGTATTTT
.,TRBV6-1,TRBJ2-7,TRBD1,CASRGQGGPYEQYF,TGTGCCAGCAGAGGACAGGGGGGTCCCTACGAGCAGTACTTC
.,TRBV5-1,TRBJ2-5,.,CASSLGGVETQYF,TGCGCCAGCAGCTTGGGAGGGGTGGAGACCCAGTACTTC
.,TRBV10-2,TRBJ2-1,.,CASSEQGGSYNEQFF,TGCGCCAGCAGTGAGCAGGGGGGATCGTACAATGAGCAGTTCTTC
once,TRBV21-1,TRBJ2-3,.,CATIAGGPDTQYF,TGTGCCACCATAGCGGGAGGTCCAGATACGCAGTATTTT
once,TRBV19,TRBJ2-3,.,CASSPQRALSTDTQYF,TGTGCCAGTAGTCCTCAGCGGGCCCTTAGCACAGATACGCAGTATTTT
.,TRBV19,TRBJ1-4,.,CASSKKEKLFF,TGTGCCAGTAGTAAAAAAGAAAAACTGTTTTTT
.,TRBV5-1,TRBJ2-3,TRBD2,CASSLDSSGPSTDTQYF,TGCGCCAGCAGCTTGGATTCTAGCGGGCCTAGCACAGATACGCAGTATTTT
.,TRBV5-1,TRBJ2-3,TRBD2,CASSLALGGRATDTQYF,TGCGCCAGCAGCTTGGCCTTAGGCGGGAGGGCGACAGATACGCAGTATTTT
few,TRBV5-8,TRBJ1-5,.,CASSFIQGNQPQHF,TGTGCCAGCAGCTTTATCCAGGGGAATCAGCCCCAGCATTTT
.,TRBV6-6,TRBJ2-7,TRBD2,CASREGTNYEQYF,TGTGCCAGCAGAGAAGGGACTAACTACGAGCAGTACTTC
once,TRBV2,TRBJ1-1,.,CAAKRDRTEAFF,TGTGCCGCCAAAAGGGATCGCACTGAAGCTTTCTTT
.,TRBV21-1,TRBJ2-2,.,CASSKETANTGELFF,TGTGCCAGCAGCAAAGAAACCGCGAACACCGGGGAGCTGTTTTTT
once,TRBV7-3,TRBJ2-1,TRBD2,CASSREGTSANNEQFF,TGTGCCAGCAGCCGAGAGGGGACTAGCGCTAACAATGAGCAGTTCTTC
.,TRBV19,TRBJ1-5,TRBD1,CASSDRPNQPQHF,TGTGCCAGTTCGGACAGGCCCAATCAGCCCCAGCATTTT
.,TRBV19,TRBJ2-7,TRBD2,CASSTRVAGDYEQYF,TGTGCCAGTAGCACTCGGGTAGCGGGAGACTACGAGCAGTACTTC
.,TRBV28,TRBJ1-1,.,CASTRVGLNTEAFF,TGTGCCAGCACCCGAGTAGGGTTGAACACTGAAGCTTTCTTT
.,TRBV4-1,TRBJ2-2,TRBD2,CASSQALGLGTGELFF,TGCGCCAGCAGCCAAGCTCTGGGACTAGGAACCGGGGAGCTGTTTTTT
.,TRBV7-8,TRBJ2-7,TRBD2,CASSLGGTIYEQYF,TGTGCCAGCAGCTTAGGTGGGACTATCTACGAGCAGTACTTC
.,TRBV9,TRBJ1-3,.,CASSVGGNSGNTIYF,TGTGCCAGCAGCGTAGGAGGGAACTCTGGAAACACCATATATTTT
once,TRBV7-8,TRBJ2-7,.,CASSPLGGGSSYEQYF,TGTGCCAGCAGCCCATTGGGGGGCGGGAGCTCCTACGAGCAGTACTTC
.,TRBV28,TRBJ2-4,TRBD2,CASSQRLAGGAKNIQYF,TGTGCCAGCAGCCAGAGACTAGCGGGGGGAGCCAAAAACATTCAGTACTTC
.,TRBV18,TRBJ1-2,TRBD1,CASSPLGTGENYGYTF,TGTGCCAGCTCACCACTTGGTACAGGGGAAAACTATGGCTACACCTTC
.,TRBV28,TRBJ2-1,.,CASSLSFSSYNEQFF,TGTGCCAGCAGTTTATCCTTTAGCTCCTACAATGAGCAGTTCTTC
once,TRBV7-2,TRBJ2-5,.,CASSPQPILFLLGTQYF,TGTGCCAGCAGCCCGCAGCCTATCTTATTCCTCTTAGGGACCCAGTACTTC
.,TRBV6-1,TRBJ2-7,.,CASSEPNEQYF,TGTGCCAGCAGTGAACCTAACGAGCAGTACTTC
.,TRBV19,TRBJ2-2,TRBD2,CASSEGTSGFTGELFF,TGTGCCAGTAGCGAAGGGACTAGCGGGTTCACCGGGGAGCTGTTTTTT
.,TRBV6-1,TRBJ1-5,.,CASSENQPQHF,TGTGCCAGCAGCGAAAATCAGCCCCAGCATTTT
once,TRBV18,TRBJ2-5,TRBD1,CASSPSGGTETQYF,TGTGCCAGCTCACCATCAGGGGGCACAGAGACCCAGTACTTC
.,TRBV6-1,TRBJ2-1,TRBD1,CASSDQHRGSRYNEQFF,TGTGCCAGCAGTGACCAACACAGGGGCTCTAGATACAATGAGCAGTTCTTC
.,TRBV7-9,TRBJ1-3,.,CASSVGQGNTIYF,TGTGCCAGCAGCGTCGGACAGGGAAACACCATATATTTT